This T cell receptor (beta chain) was observed in a study of T cells in Graves' hyperthyroidism and ophthalmopathy. Study-wide findings and caveats: Patients with ophthalmopathy were separated from those with stable hyperthyroidism by a 13 V-J model. Most thyroid-expanded clonotypes above 0.001 were also found in blood. Median prediction lead before ophthalmopathy onset was 5 to 7.5 months with the model.

TCR beta CDR3 sequences were amplified from RNA transcripts. HTBI primers drove first-round RT-PCR of the TCR CDR3. MiXCR, applied by TCRdb to the multiplex PCR reads, yields one record per CDR3 protein. The table records about 520,000 distinct CDR3 sequences, roughly a quarter of them present only once. The CDR3 covers 11 residues. Germline V gene data show CDR1 as GTSNPN and CDR2 as SVGIG (reference sequence). The ends were cut back, 4 bases at V and 2 bases at J, with 6 bases in the middle. In its sample, this clonotype was seen many times. Its antigen is as yet unknown. The sample comprised blood. This sequence joins TRBV30 and TRBJ2-7; no clear D gene. The receptor comes from a woman between 25 and 40 years old with Graves' ophthalmopathy. The CDR3 region has the DNA TGTGCCTGGACAGAGGCCTACGAGCAGTACTTC. The encoded protein is CAWTEAYEQYF.